The T cell receptor beta chain described here comes from a study of blood T cell repertoires in COVID-19. Trimming took 5 bases from V and 7 from J; bases not matched to a gene: 9. The CDR3 is made up of 15 amino acids. Germline loops: CDR1 SGHVS, CDR2 FNYEAQ. Original data processing: Amplification from reference gene primers served as the basis for estimated nucleated cell counts. Measured with immunoSEQ multiplex PCR; TCRdb has only the in-frame clones, and not every one. Clone size and the V and J calls come from that table; the DNA yielded D and trimming. The sample lists 390,000 or so clones, nearly 90% occurring once.

V gene TRBV7-6 combines with J gene TRBJ1-4, with TRBD1 identical over 8 bases. What was sequenced was peripheral blood. This receptor was taken from a young man with active or convalescent COVID-19. The CDR3 DNA follows: TGTGCCAGCAGCGCAATGGTCAGGGGGCGTGAAAAACTGTTTTTT. It encodes CASSAMVRGREKLFF.